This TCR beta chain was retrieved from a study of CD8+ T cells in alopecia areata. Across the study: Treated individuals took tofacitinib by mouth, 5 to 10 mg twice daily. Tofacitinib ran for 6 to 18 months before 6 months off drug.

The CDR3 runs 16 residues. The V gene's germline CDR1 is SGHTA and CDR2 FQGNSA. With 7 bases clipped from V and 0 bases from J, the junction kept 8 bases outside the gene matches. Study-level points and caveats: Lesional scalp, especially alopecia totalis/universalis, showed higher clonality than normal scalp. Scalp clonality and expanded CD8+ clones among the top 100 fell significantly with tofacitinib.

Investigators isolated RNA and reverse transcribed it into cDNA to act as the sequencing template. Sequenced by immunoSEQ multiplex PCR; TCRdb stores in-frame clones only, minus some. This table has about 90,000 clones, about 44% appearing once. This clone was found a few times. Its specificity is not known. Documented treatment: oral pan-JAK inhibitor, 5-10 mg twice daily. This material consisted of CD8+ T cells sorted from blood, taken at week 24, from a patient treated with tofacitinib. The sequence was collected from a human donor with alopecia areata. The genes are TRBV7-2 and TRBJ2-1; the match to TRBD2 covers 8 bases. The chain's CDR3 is CASNHFSGASYNEQFF. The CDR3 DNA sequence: TGTGCCAGCAACCATTTTAGCGGGGCCTCCTACAATGAGCAGTTCTTC. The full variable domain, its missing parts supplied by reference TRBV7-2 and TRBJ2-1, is GAGVSQSPSNKVTEKGKDVELRCDPISGHTALYWYRQSLGQGLEFLIYFQGNSAPDKSGLPSDRFSAERTGGSVSTLTIQRTQQEDSAVYLCASNHFSGASYNEQFFGPGTRLTVL.